The T cell receptor (beta chain) described here comes from a study of cytomegalovirus exposure and HLA in healthy donors. In the study overall: Earlier work reported roughly 120 million unique TCR beta sequences from about 179 million T cells. Study-level results: Follow-up analysis later connected one missense variant in DCLRE1C with trimming of TCR beta V- and J-genes. Presence/absence analyses treated sequencing depth as roughly uniform across donors.

To note about this clone: Antigen specificity is unknown.

Donors sampled were nominally healthy, though unrecorded immune exposures were likely. The PCR made use of 60 Vbeta and 13 Jbeta primers. The repertoire was sequenced with immunoSEQ multiplex PCR; TCRdb's copy has only in-frame clones and lacks some. The sample yields about 150,000 clones, 55% to 75% seen once. This CDR3 comprises 15 residues. CDR1 and CDR2 from the germline V gene are LNHDA and SQIVND (reference sequence). The V end lost 3 bases, the J end lost 1 base, and 12 bases lay between the germline ends. What was sequenced was PBMCs. The V gene is TRBV19, the J gene TRBJ1-1, with D tentatively TRBD1 (6 bases). The receptor was isolated from a woman aged 60-75 years in good health and CMV-seropositive. CDR3 in amino acids: CASSIWGRGNTEAFF. The CDR3 nucleotides read TGTGCCAGTAGTATTTGGGGCAGGGGGAACACTGAAGCTTTCTTT.